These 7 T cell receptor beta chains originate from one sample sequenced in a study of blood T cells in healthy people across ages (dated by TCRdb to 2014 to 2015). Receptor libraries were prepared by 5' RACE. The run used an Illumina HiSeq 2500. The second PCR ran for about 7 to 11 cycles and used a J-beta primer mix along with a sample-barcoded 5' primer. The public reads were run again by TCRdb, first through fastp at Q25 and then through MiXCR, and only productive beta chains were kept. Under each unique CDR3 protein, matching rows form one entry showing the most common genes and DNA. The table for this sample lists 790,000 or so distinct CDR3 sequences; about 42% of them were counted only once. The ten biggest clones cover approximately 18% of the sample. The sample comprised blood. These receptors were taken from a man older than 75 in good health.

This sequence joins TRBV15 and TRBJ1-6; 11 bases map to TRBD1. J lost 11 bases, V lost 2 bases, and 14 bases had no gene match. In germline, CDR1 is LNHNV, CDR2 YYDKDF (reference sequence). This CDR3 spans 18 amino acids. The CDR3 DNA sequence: TGTGCCACCAGCAGATCCGGGAGACTGGGACAGGGGGAGACACCCCTCCACTTT. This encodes CATSRSGRLGQGETPLHF.

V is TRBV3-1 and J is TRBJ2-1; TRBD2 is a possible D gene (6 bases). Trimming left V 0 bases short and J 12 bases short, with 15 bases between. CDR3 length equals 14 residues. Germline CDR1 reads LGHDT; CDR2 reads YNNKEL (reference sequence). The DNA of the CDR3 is TGTGCCAGCAGCCAAGAAAGTCGTGCGGGGACGCAGTTCTTC. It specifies CASSQESRAGTQFF.

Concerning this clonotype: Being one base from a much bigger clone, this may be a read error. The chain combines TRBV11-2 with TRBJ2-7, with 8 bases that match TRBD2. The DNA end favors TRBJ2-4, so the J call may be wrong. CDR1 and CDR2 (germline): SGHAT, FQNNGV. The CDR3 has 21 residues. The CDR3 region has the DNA TGTGCCAGCAGCTTATGGCAGACCCCCGGGGCAGTAGCGGGGCATGGAAACATTCAGTACTTC. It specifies CASSLWQTPGAVAGHGNIQYF.

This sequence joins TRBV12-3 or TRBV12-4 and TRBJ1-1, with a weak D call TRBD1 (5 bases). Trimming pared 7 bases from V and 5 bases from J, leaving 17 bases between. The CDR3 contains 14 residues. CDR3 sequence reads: CASTLSGGWTEAFF. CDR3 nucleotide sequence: TGTGCCAGCACCCTTAGCGGGGGTTGGACTGAAGCTTTCTTT.

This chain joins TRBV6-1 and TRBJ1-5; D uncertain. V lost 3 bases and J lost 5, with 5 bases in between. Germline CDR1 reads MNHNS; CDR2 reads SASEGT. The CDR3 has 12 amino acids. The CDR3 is CASSEGDQPQHF. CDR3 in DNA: TGTGCCAGCAGTGAGGGTGATCAGCCCCAGCATTTT.

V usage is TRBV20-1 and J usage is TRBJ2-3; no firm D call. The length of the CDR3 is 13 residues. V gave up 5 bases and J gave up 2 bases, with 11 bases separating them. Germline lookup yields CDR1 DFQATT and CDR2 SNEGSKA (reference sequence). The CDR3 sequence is CSARQQNTDTQYF. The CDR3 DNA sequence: TGCAGTGCTCGACAACAAAACACAGATACGCAGTATTTT.

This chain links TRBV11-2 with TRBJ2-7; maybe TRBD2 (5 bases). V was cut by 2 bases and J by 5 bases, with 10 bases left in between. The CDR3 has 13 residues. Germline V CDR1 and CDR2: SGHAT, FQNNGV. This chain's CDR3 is CASSLCRGNEQYF. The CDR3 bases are TGTGCCAGCAGCTTATGTCGGGGTAACGAGCAGTACTTC.